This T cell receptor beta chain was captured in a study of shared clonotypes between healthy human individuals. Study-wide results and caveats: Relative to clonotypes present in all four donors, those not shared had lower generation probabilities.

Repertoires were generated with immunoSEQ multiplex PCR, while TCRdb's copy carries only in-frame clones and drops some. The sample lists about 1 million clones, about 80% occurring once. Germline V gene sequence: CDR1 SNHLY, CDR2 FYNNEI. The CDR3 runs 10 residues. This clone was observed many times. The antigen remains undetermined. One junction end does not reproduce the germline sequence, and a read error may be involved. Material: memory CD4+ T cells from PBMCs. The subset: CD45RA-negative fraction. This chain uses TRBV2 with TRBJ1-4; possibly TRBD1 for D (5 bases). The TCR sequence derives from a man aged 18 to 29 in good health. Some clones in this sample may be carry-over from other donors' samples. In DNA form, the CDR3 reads TGTGCCAGCAGTACGAGGACAATCCTTTTT. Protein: CASSTRTILF.